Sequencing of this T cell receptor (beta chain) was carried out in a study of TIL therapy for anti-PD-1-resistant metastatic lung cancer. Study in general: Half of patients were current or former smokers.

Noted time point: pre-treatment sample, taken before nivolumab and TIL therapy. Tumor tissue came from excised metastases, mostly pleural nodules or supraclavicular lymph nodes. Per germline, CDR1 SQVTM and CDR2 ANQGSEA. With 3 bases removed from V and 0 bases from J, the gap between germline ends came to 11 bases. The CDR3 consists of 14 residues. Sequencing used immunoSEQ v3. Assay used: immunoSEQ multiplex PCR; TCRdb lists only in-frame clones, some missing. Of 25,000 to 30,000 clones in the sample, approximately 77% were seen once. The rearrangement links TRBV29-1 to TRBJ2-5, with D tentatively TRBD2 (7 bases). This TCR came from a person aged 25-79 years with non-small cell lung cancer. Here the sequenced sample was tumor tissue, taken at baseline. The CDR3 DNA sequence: TGCAGCGTTGAGGGCGGGGGCCACCAAGAGACCCAGTACTTC. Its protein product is CSVEGGGHQETQYF.